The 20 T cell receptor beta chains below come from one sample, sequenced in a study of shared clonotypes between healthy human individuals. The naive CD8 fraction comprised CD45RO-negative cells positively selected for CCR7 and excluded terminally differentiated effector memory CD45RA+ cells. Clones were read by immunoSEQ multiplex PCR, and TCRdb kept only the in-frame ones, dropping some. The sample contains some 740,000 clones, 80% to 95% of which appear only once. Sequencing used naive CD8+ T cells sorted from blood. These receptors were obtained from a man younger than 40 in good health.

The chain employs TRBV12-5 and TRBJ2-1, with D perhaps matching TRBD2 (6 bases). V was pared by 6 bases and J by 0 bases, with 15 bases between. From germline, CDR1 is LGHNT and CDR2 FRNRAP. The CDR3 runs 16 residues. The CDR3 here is CASGGGGPSSYNEQFF. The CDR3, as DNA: TGTGCTAGTGGGGGGGGTGGACCGAGCTCCTACAATGAGCAGTTCTTC. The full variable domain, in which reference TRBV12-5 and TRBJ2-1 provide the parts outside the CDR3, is DARVTQTPRHKVTEMGQEVTMRCQPILGHNTVFWYRQTMMQGLELLAYFRNRAPLDDSGMPKDRFSAEMPDATLATLKIQPSEPRDSAVYFCASGGGGPSSYNEQFFGPGTRLTVL.

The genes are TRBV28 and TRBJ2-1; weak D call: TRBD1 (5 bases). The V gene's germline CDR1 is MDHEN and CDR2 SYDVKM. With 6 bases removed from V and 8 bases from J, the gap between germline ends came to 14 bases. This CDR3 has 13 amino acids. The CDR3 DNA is TGTGCCAGCAGCCTTGGCCAGGGCGATGAGCAGTTCTTC. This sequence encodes CASSLGQGDEQFF.

CDR3 amino acids: CASSWGTGNGYTF. CDR3 coding DNA: TGTGCCAGCAGTTGGGGGACAGGGAATGGCTACACCTTC. The chain couples TRBV6-5 to TRBJ1-2, with 9 bases that match TRBD1. CDR3 length: 13 residues. V lost 4 bases and J lost 6; bases outside the gene matches: 3. In germline, CDR1 is MNHEY, CDR2 SVGAGI.

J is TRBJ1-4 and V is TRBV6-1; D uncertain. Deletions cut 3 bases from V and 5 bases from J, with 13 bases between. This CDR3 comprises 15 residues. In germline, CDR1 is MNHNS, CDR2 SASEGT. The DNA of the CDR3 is TGTGCCAGCAGTGAGACGGACGGATTGAATGAAAAACTGTTTTTT. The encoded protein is CASSETDGLNEKLFF.

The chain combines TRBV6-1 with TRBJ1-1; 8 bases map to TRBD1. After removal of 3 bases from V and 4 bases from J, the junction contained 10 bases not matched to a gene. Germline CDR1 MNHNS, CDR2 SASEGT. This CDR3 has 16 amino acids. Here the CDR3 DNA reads TGTGCCAGCAGTGAGGGCCTCGGACAGGGTATCACTGAAGCTTTCTTT. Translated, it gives CASSEGLGQGITEAFF.

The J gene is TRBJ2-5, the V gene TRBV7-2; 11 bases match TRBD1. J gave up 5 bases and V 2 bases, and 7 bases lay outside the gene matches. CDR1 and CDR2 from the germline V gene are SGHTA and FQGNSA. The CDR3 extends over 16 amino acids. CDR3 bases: TGTGCCAGCAGCTTACAGGACAGGGGGCCTGATGAGACCCAGTACTTC. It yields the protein CASSLQDRGPDETQYF.

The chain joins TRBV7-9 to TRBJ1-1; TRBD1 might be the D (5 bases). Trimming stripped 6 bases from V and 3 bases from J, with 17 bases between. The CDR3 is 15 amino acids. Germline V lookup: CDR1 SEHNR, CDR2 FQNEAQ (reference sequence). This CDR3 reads CASRSLGGLDTEAFF. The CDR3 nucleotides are TGTGCCAGCAGGTCCCTTGGGGGGTTGGACACTGAAGCTTTCTTT.

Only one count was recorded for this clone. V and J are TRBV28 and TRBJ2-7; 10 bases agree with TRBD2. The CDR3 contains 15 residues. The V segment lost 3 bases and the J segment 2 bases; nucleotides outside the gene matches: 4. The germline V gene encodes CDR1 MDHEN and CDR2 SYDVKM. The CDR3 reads CASSFFTSGTYEQYF. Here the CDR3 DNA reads TGTGCCAGCAGTTTTTTTACTAGCGGGACCTACGAGCAGTACTTC.

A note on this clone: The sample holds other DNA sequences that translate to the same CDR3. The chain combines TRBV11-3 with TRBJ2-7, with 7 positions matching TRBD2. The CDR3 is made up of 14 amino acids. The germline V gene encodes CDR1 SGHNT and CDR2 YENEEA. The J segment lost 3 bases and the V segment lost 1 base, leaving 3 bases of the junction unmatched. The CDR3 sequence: CASSLGGGSYEQYF. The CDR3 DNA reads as TGTGCCAGCAGCTTAGGTGGCGGGAGCTACGAGCAGTACTTC.

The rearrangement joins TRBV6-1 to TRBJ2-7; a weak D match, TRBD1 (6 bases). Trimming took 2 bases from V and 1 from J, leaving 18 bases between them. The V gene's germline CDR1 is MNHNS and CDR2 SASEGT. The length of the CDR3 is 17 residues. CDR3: CASSEIGSLDSSYEQYF. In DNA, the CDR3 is TGTGCCAGCAGTGAAATAGGGTCTCTGGACAGTTCCTACGAGCAGTACTTC.

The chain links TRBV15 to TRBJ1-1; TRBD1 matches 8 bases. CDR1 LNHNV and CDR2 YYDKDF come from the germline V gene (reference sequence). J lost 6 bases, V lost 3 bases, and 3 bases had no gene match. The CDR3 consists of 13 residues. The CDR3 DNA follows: TGTGCCACCAGCAGTGCAGGGGGCCCTGAAGCTTTCTTT. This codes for CATSSAGGPEAFF.

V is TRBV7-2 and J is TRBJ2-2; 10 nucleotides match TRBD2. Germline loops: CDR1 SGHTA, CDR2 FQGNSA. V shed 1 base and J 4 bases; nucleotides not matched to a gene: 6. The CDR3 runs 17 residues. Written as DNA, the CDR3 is TGTGCCAGCAGCTTAGATCCTAGCGGGAGTATCACCGGGGAGCTGTTTTTT. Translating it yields CASSLDPSGSITGELFF.

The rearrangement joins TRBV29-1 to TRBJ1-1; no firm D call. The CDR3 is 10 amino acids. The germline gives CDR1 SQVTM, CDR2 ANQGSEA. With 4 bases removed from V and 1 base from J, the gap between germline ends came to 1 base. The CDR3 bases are TGCAGCGTTGCGAACACTGAAGCTTTCTTT. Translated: CSVANTEAFF.

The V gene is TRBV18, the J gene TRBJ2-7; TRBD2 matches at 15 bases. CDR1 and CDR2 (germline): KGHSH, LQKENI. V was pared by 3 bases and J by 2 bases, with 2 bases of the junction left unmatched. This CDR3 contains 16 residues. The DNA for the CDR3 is TGTGCCAGCTCACCGGGACTAGCGGGGGGAACCTACGAGCAGTACTTC. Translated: CASSPGLAGGTYEQYF.

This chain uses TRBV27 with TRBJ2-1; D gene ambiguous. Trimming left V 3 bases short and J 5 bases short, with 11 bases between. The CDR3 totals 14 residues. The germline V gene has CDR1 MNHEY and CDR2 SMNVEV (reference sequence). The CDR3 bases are TGTGCCAGCAGTTTGGTCGACGGAGACAATGAGCAGTTCTTC. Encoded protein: CASSLVDGDNEQFF.

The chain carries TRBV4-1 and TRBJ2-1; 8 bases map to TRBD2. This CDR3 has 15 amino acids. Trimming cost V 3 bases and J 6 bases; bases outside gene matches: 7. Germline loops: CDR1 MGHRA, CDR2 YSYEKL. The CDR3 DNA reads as TGCGCCAGCAGCCACCTAAGCGGGAGTGCCAATGAGCAGTTCTTC. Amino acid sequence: CASSHLSGSANEQFF.

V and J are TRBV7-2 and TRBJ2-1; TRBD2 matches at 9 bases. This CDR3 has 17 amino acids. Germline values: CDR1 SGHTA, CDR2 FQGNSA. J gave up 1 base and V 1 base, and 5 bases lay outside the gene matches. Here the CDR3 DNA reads TGTGCCAGCAGCTTAGTATTGGCGGGAGGGTCCTACAATGAGCAGTTCTTC. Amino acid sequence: CASSLVLAGGSYNEQFF.

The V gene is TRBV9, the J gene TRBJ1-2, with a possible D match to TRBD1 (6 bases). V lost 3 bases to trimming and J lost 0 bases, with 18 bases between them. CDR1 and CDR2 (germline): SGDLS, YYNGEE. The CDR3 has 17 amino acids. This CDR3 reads CASSGQVEPTPNYGYTF. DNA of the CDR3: TGTGCCAGCAGCGGACAGGTAGAGCCAACCCCTAACTATGGCTACACCTTC.

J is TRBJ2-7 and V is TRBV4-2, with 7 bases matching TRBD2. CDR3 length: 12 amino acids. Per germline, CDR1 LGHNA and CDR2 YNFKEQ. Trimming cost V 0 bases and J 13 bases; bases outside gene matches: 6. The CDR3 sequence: CASSQDRLAVYF. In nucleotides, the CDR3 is TGTGCCAGCAGCCAAGATCGGCTAGCGGTTTACTTC.

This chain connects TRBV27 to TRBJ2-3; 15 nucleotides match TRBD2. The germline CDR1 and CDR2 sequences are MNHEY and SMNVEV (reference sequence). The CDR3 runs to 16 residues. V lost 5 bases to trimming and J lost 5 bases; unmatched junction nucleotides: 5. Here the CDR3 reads CASSLRTSGRVDTQYF. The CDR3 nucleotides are TGTGCCAGCAGTCTGCGGACTAGCGGGAGGGTAGATACGCAGTATTTT.